This section outlines one T cell receptor (beta chain) sequence together with its context. The antigen is unknown. Sequenced by immunoSEQ multiplex PCR; TCRdb stores in-frame clones only, minus some. The data hold around 100,000 clones, with around 92% observed a single time. These data belong to a study of graft-versus-host responses after intestinal transplantation. Whole-study results and caveats: With peak circulating GvH clone levels came an association with early post-transplant HvG declines.

Trimming took off 3 bases at V and 0 bases at J, with 18 bases between the two ends. CDR1 and CDR2 from the germline V gene are KGHSH and LQKENI. The CDR3 spans 18 residues. This chain joins TRBV18 and TRBJ2-4; D uncertain. The TCR sequence derives from a human donor who was the organ donor for an intestinal transplant. The sequencing here drew on unstimulated CD8+ T cells sorted from spleen or lymph node cells, taken before transplant. This CDR3 is CASSPPPDTDLAKNIQYF. In DNA form, the CDR3 reads TGTGCCAGCTCACCTCCCCCCGATACGGACCTAGCCAAAAACATTCAGTACTTC.